The 22 T cell receptor beta chains presented below share a single source sample, sequenced in a study of blood T cell repertoires in COVID-19 (TCRdb year 2020). Library construction relied on the immunoSEQ multiplex PCR assay. This immuneACCESS table, as held by TCRdb, lists in-frame sequences with V and J called but not all clones. Of the missing ones, under half trace to an unresolved V gene in checked studies; the others have no known cause. The sample table holds approximately 260,000 clones, of which roughly nine tenths were seen once. The top ten clonotypes cover 4% to 5% of the sample. Sample: peripheral blood. These receptors were obtained from a woman aged 35 to 49 who had recovered from COVID-19.

This clone came up once. The chain links TRBV11-2 to TRBJ1-5, with 7 nucleotides matching TRBD1. Germline V lookup: CDR1 SGHAT, CDR2 FQNNGV. CDR3 length equals 15 residues. V shed 0 bases and J 2 bases; nucleotides not matched to a gene: 1. The CDR3 DNA follows: TGTGCCAGCAGCTTAGAAGGACAGGGCAATCAGCCCCAGCATTTT. Its translation is CASSLEGQGNQPQHF.

The chain has TRBV10-3 and TRBJ2-5; 7 bases map to TRBD2. Germline lookup yields CDR1 ENHRY and CDR2 SYGVKD. The CDR3 is made up of 13 amino acids. With 7 bases clipped from V and 3 bases from J, the junction kept 5 bases outside the gene matches. The chain's CDR3 is CAITAREEETQYF. The CDR3 nucleotides are TGTGCCATCACGGCCCGGGAGGAAGAGACCCAGTACTTC.

The chain has TRBV18 and TRBJ2-5; 8 bases agree with TRBD1. The CDR3 runs 14 residues. Looked up from germline, CDR1 is KGHSH and CDR2 is LQKENI. V dropped 1 base and J dropped 3; count of bases not matched to a gene: 1. This CDR3 is CASSPLGQEETQYF. The CDR3 coding sequence is TGTGCCAGCTCACCACTGGGACAGGAAGAGACCCAGTACTTC.

This chain joins TRBV30 and TRBJ2-2, with 7 bases matching TRBD1. The CDR3 is 12 residues long. CDR1 is GTSNPN, CDR2 SVGIG, per germline (reference sequence). CDR3 coding DNA: TGTGGGGGGACAGAGAACACCGGGGAGCTGTTTTTT. It codes for CGGTENTGELFF.

This chain links TRBV27 with TRBJ1-4; D unclear. Germline CDR1 reads MNHEY; CDR2 reads SMNVEV (reference sequence). This CDR3 has 14 amino acids. V shed 7 bases and J shed 10 bases, with 19 bases lying between them. The CDR3: CASNPGGLAGKLFF. In nucleotides, the CDR3 is TGTGCCAGCAATCCCGGAGGGTTAGCCGGAAAACTGTTTTTT.

The chain uses TRBV9 and TRBJ2-3, with a weak D call TRBD2 (7 bases). The V and J ends lost 7 bases and 4 bases respectively, with 16 bases between them. CDR3 size: 14 residues. The germline V gene encodes CDR1 SGDLS and CDR2 YYNGEE. This CDR3 is CASGSGGRSDTQYF. CDR3 DNA: TGTGCCAGCGGGTCGGGGGGCAGGTCAGATACGCAGTATTTT.

This clone has a single count. This chain joins TRBV27 and TRBJ2-7; TRBD2 matches at 11 bases. Germline loops: CDR1 MNHEY, CDR2 SMNVEV (reference sequence). The CDR3 is 16 amino acids. The V segment lost 5 bases and the J segment 0 bases; nucleotides outside the gene matches: 6. DNA for the CDR3: TGTGCCAGCAGTCCGGGACTAGCGGACAGCTCCTACGAGCAGTACTTC. It specifies CASSPGLADSSYEQYF.

This clone was seen only once. The chain is built from TRBV12-3 or TRBV12-4 and TRBJ1-5, with D unclear. This CDR3 comprises 12 residues. V gave up 6 bases and J gave up 3 bases, with 6 bases separating them. CDR3 sequence reads: CASSMANQPQHF. CDR3 DNA: TGTGCCAGCAGCATGGCCAATCAGCCCCAGCATTTT.

V usage is TRBV21-1 and J usage is TRBJ2-6; the tabulated D call, TRBD1, remains unverified against the DNA. TRBV21-1 is a known pseudogene. The CDR3 has 16 amino acids. In DNA form, the CDR3 reads TGTGCCAGCAGCAATGATCAGGGGACTGGGGCCAACGTCCTGACTTTC. Translating gives CASSNDQGTGANVLTF.

The chain links TRBV10-1 to TRBJ1-1; 7 bases align to TRBD1. V trimming: 0 bases; J trimming: 10 bases; junction bases outside the gene matches: 8. Germline V gene data show CDR1 as WNHNN and CDR2 as SYGVQD (reference sequence). The CDR3 length is 14 residues. CDR3 sequence: CASSESGETGRAFF. The CDR3 coding sequence is TGCGCCAGCAGTGAGTCGGGAGAGACAGGGAGAGCTTTCTTT.

The V call is TRBV2, the J call TRBJ1-1, with a possible D match to TRBD1 (5 bases). Germline CDR1 is SNHLY and CDR2 is FYNNEI. The CDR3 contains 15 residues. The germline V and J ends were trimmed by 4 bases and 1 base, with 13 bases remaining between them. The DNA of the CDR3 is TGTGCCAGCAGTGGGCGGCAGGGCCCGAACACTGAAGCTTTCTTT. Amino acids: CASSGRQGPNTEAFF.

This chain connects TRBV4-3 to TRBJ1-2; no clear D gene. From germline, CDR1 is LGHNA and CDR2 YSLEER. Deletions cut 2 bases from V and 6 bases from J, with 13 bases between. There are 14 residues in the CDR3. The CDR3 DNA follows: TGCGCCAGCAGCCAACTGACACCAACCGATGGCTACACCTTC. Encoded protein: CASSQLTPTDGYTF.

This clone was recorded once. V is TRBV9 and J is TRBJ2-3, with D maybe TRBD1 (6 bases). Germline V gives CDR1 SGDLS, CDR2 YYNGEE. CDR3 size: 16 residues. The V end was cut by 0 bases, the J end by 6 bases, with 17 bases between. CDR3 protein: CASSVAGQMHVDTQYF. CDR3 DNA: TGTGCCAGCAGCGTAGCGGGACAAATGCACGTGGATACGCAGTATTTT.

This clone showed up just once. This chain joins TRBV3-1 (or the pseudogene TRBV3-2) and TRBJ1-1, with TRBD1 matching 10 bases. After removal of 4 bases from V and 11 bases from J, the junction contained 10 bases not matched to a gene. Germline V gene sequence: CDR1 LGHDT, CDR2 YNNKEL (reference sequence). The CDR3 extends over 14 amino acids. In DNA form, the CDR3 reads TGTGCCAGCAGCCTTACCAGTGGGACAGGGGACGCTTTCTTT. It translates to CASSLTSGTGDAFF.

J is TRBJ1-6 and V is TRBV5-5, with 8 bases aligning to TRBD1. The CDR3 consists of 16 residues. V was clipped by 4 bases and J by 6 bases; unmatched bases: 9. Germline CDR1 SGHKS, CDR2 YYEKEE (reference sequence). The CDR3 DNA follows: TGTGCCAGCAGCGCCACCGGGACAGGACTTAATTCACCCCTCCACTTT. Its protein is CASSATGTGLNSPLHF.

This sequence joins TRBV19 and TRBJ2-1, with 12 bases that match TRBD2. The CDR3 has 17 residues. Trimming removed 4 bases from V and 4 bases from J; junction bases left unmatched: 8. Germline values: CDR1 LNHDA, CDR2 SQIVND (reference sequence). The CDR3 coding sequence is TGTGCCAGTAGTAGCCTACTAGCGGGAGGAGGGTACAATGAGCAGTTCTTC. Its translation is CASSSLLAGGGYNEQFF.

The V gene is TRBV7-8, the J gene TRBJ1-3, with D unresolved. Per germline, CDR1 SGHVS and CDR2 FQNEAQ. V dropped 1 base and J dropped 0 bases, with 10 bases sitting between them. The length of the CDR3 is 16 residues. The CDR3 DNA reads TGTGCCAGCAGCTTAGGGGCCCCGGTCTCTGGAAACACCATATATTTT. Encoded protein: CASSLGAPVSGNTIYF.

This clone has just one count. The chain employs TRBV24-1 and TRBJ2-1; 10 positions agree with TRBD2. The J segment lost 7 bases and the V segment lost 3 bases, leaving 5 bases of the junction unmatched. This CDR3 is built from 15 residues. Germline assignment: CDR1 KGHDR and CDR2 SFDVKD. CDR3: CATSDQREGGNEQFF. CDR3 DNA sequence: TGTGCCACCAGTGATCAGCGGGAGGGGGGAAATGAGCAGTTCTTC.

The chain is built from TRBV28 and TRBJ1-1; D unresolved. CDR1 is MDHEN and CDR2 is SYDVKM in the germline V gene. The CDR3 is made up of 15 amino acids. The germline V and J ends were trimmed by 3 bases and 5 bases, with 16 bases remaining between them. CDR3 sequence (DNA): TGTGCCAGCAGTTTCCCAGCATCGAGGGTTACTGAAGCTTTCTTT. Translating gives CASSFPASRVTEAFF.

CDR3 loop: CASSLVPGLASETQYF. In DNA, the CDR3 is TGCGCCAGCAGCTTGGTTCCCGGACTAGCGTCAGAGACCCAGTACTTC. V and J are TRBV5-1 and TRBJ2-5, with 9 bases that match TRBD2. The J segment lost 4 bases and the V segment lost 0 bases, leaving 7 bases of the junction unmatched. CDR1 SGHRS and CDR2 YFSETQ come from the germline V gene. This CDR3 comprises 16 residues.

The chain is built from TRBV6-4 and TRBJ2-5, with 8 bases lining up with TRBD1. CDR3 length: 14 residues. Germline V gene sequence: CDR1 MRHNA, CDR2 SNTAGT. The V segment lost 6 bases and the J segment 2 bases; nucleotides outside the gene matches: 5. CDR3 sequence (DNA): TGTGCCAGCAGCCTGGACAGGGAGCAAGAGACCCAGTACTTC. Encoded protein: CASSLDREQETQYF.

The V and J genes are TRBV7-2 and TRBJ2-3, with a possible D match to TRBD2 (5 bases). The V and J ends lost 5 bases and 0 bases respectively, with 15 bases between them. The CDR3 consists of 16 residues. Germline CDR1 SGHTA, CDR2 FQGNSA. As DNA, the CDR3 is TGTGCCAGCAGCCCCCCGGGGATGTCTAGCACAGATACGCAGTATTTT. Translated, it gives CASSPPGMSSTDTQYF.